This is a list of T cell receptor beta chains from one sample in a study of T cell repertoires in cytomegalovirus infection. The antigens for these receptors are not known. TCRdb re-called the reads with MiXCR, one entry per CDR3 protein. Here the sample spans 450,000 to 600,000 distinct CDR3 sequences, roughly 42% being singletons. Sequencing used cultured PBMCs, obtained from culture after CMV antigen stimulation. The receptors were gathered from a human donor in good health (CMV status not recorded). Some clones in this sample may be carry-over from other donors' samples. Each CDR3 is given with its conserved first and last residue. Fields, in order: J gene, V gene, D gene, clone size, CDR3 DNA, CDR3 protein. A D gene is named only where the DNA matches it firmly. Not every row has a clone size; where given, it reads once, few, many or a size class.

j_call: TRBJ1-6
v_call: TRBV6-5
d_call: -
clone_size: -
cdr3_nt: TGTGCCAGCAGCCAGGACAGTTTCACGAATTCACCCCTCCACTTT
cdr3_aa: CASSQDSFTNSPLHF

j_call: TRBJ2-5
v_call: TRBV6-1
d_call: TRBD2
clone_size: -
cdr3_nt: TGTGCCAGCAGATCTACTAGCGGGATAGAGACCCAGTACTTC
cdr3_aa: CASRSTSGIETQYF

j_call: TRBJ1-1
v_call: TRBV11-3
d_call: TRBD1
clone_size: few
cdr3_nt: TGTGCCAGCAGCTTATGGACAGGCCAGGGGGGGGCTTTCTTT
cdr3_aa: CASSLWTGQGGAFF

j_call: TRBJ1-2
v_call: TRBV6-2/TRBV6-3
d_call: -
clone_size: -
cdr3_nt: TGTGCCAGCACTGAGACAGAAAACTATGGCTACACCTTC
cdr3_aa: CASTETENYGYTF

j_call: TRBJ2-1
v_call: TRBV7-2
d_call: -
clone_size: few
cdr3_nt: TGTGCCAGCAGCTTACAACAGGGAACTTACAATGAGCAGTTCTTC
cdr3_aa: CASSLQQGTYNEQFF

j_call: TRBJ1-4
v_call: TRBV7-2
d_call: TRBD1
clone_size: -
cdr3_nt: TGTGCCAGCAGCGGACAGGGGGGGGCTAATGAAAAACTGTTTTTT
cdr3_aa: CASSGQGGANEKLFF

j_call: TRBJ1-4
v_call: TRBV7-8
d_call: -
clone_size: few
cdr3_nt: TGTGCCAGCAGCTTTCCAGGGGCCTCTGTGTTGTTTTTT
cdr3_aa: CASSFPGASVLFF

j_call: TRBJ2-1
v_call: TRBV14
d_call: -
clone_size: -
cdr3_nt: TGTGCCAGCAGCCCCCTCACGGGTATCGAGCAGTTCTTC
cdr3_aa: CASSPLTGIEQFF

j_call: TRBJ2-1
v_call: TRBV7-9
d_call: TRBD2
clone_size: -
cdr3_nt: TGTGCCAGCATTCCCCTAAGCGGGAGTAGGTACAATGAGCAGTTCTTC
cdr3_aa: CASIPLSGSRYNEQFF

j_call: TRBJ1-2
v_call: TRBV20-1
d_call: -
clone_size: -
cdr3_nt: TGCAGTGCTAGGGCCGGGGGTAACTATGGCTACACCTTC
cdr3_aa: CSARAGGNYGYTF

j_call: TRBJ2-7
v_call: TRBV2
d_call: -
clone_size: once
cdr3_nt: TGTGCCAGCAGGCCTGGACAGGGCGGGAGTTTTTCCTACGAGCAGTACTTC
cdr3_aa: CASRPGQGGSFSYEQYF

j_call: TRBJ2-3
v_call: TRBV7-9
d_call: -
clone_size: -
cdr3_nt: TGTGCCAGCAGCTTAGTAGGGGGGTTTTCAGATACGCAGTATTTT
cdr3_aa: CASSLVGGFSDTQYF

j_call: TRBJ2-4
v_call: TRBV23-1
d_call: -
clone_size: -
cdr3_nt: TGCGCCAGCAAGGAAGGGCTCGGCAAAAACATTCAGTACTTC
cdr3_aa: CASKEGLGKNIQYF

j_call: TRBJ2-1
v_call: TRBV4-1
d_call: TRBD2
clone_size: -
cdr3_nt: TGCGCCAGCAGCCAAGGGAGACTAGCGGGGGAACTCAATGAGCAGTTCTTC
cdr3_aa: CASSQGRLAGELNEQFF

j_call: TRBJ2-1
v_call: TRBV20-1
d_call: TRBD2
clone_size: -
cdr3_nt: TGCAGTGCTAGAGCTTCGGACCGGGCCAGCGGGAGTAATGAGCAGTTCTTC
cdr3_aa: CSARASDRASGSNEQFF

j_call: TRBJ1-5
v_call: TRBV2
d_call: -
clone_size: once
cdr3_nt: TGTGCCAGCAGTGAAGCGCTTCGGCAGCCCCAGCATTTT
cdr3_aa: CASSEALRQPQHF

j_call: TRBJ2-7
v_call: TRBV11-2
d_call: -
clone_size: -
cdr3_nt: TGTGCCAGCAGCTTATTGGGCACTTACGAGCAGTACTTC
cdr3_aa: CASSLLGTYEQYF

j_call: TRBJ2-1
v_call: TRBV7-2
d_call: -
clone_size: few
cdr3_nt: TGTGCCAGCAGCTGGGCCGGAGGGGAGCAGTTCTTC
cdr3_aa: CASSWAGGEQFF